Listed here are 32 T cell receptor beta chains from one sample, sequenced in a study of T-cell memory formation after mild COVID-19. TCRdb reanalysed the 5' RACE reads using MiXCR and keeps one entry per CDR3 protein. Here the sample spans some 350,000 distinct CDR3 sequences, 10% to 15% being singletons. Sequencing used PBMCs or a T cell subset sorted from them (not recorded which). Receptors originate from a man younger than 35 who had mild COVID-19 (a few samples of this study predate the infection). Cell type and time point are not known.

This clonotype has only a few counts. The rearrangement joins TRBV7-6 to TRBJ2-3; D perhaps matches TRBD2 (6 bases). This CDR3 spans 14 amino acids. CDR1 is SGHVS and CDR2 is FNYEAQ in the germline V gene. V lost 5 bases, J lost 4 bases, and 13 bases lay in between. CDR3 sequence reads: CASSRGLSPDTQYF. Here the CDR3 DNA reads TGTGCCAGCAGCCGAGGACTATCCCCAGATACGCAGTATTTT.

In its sample, this clonotype was seen many times. The chain joins TRBV2 to TRBJ1-2, with D unclear. Germline assignment: CDR1 SNHLY and CDR2 FYNNEI. The V gene lost 1 base and the J gene lost 8 bases, with 2 bases spanning the gap. The CDR3 has 10 residues. The CDR3 sequence: CASSEGGYTF. In nucleotides, the CDR3 is TGTGCCAGCAGTGAAGGGGGCTACACCTTC.

This clonotype occurred many times. The rearrangement joins TRBV5-1 to TRBJ2-2, with D hard to call. This CDR3 has 15 amino acids. V lost 1 base to trimming and J lost 2 bases, with 9 bases between them. Germline assignment: CDR1 SGHRS and CDR2 YFSETQ. The CDR3 nucleotides read TGCGCCAGCAGCTTGACGCAGGTTAACACCGGGGAGCTGTTTTTT. Translation gives CASSLTQVNTGELFF. The full variable domain, with the rest looked up from reference TRBV5-1 and TRBJ2-2, is KAGVTQTPRYLIKTRGQQVTLSCSPISGHRSVSWYQQTPGQGLQFLFEYFSETQRNKGNFPGRFSGRQFSNSRSEMNVSTLELGDSALYLCASSLTQVNTGELFFGEGSRLTVL.

This clonotype has ten or more counts. The gene calls are TRBV5-1 and TRBJ2-5; D gene uncertain. CDR1 and CDR2 from the germline V gene are SGHRS and YFSETQ. V gave up 1 base and J gave up 1 base, with 5 bases separating them. The CDR3 extends over 13 amino acids. The CDR3 sequence is CASSLSSQETQYF. CDR3 nucleotides: TGCGCCAGCAGCTTGTCAAGCCAAGAGACCCAGTACTTC.

The chain has TRBV5-6 and TRBJ2-5, with D uncertain. This CDR3 is built from 13 residues. V gave up 0 bases and J gave up 5 bases, with 8 bases separating them. Looked up from germline, CDR1 is SGHDT and CDR2 is YYEEEE. CDR3 DNA sequence: TGTGCCAGCAGCTTGGTTATAGAGGAGACCCAGTACTTC. It codes for CASSLVIEETQYF.

This clonotype was seen only a few times. The chain links TRBV7-2 to TRBJ2-4; no firm D call. V was cut by 8 bases and J by 6 bases, with 14 bases left in between. Per the germline V gene, CDR1 is SGHTA and CDR2 is FQGNSA. This CDR3 has 13 residues. In DNA form, the CDR3 reads TGTGCCAGCGGCGAGTACGGATCAAACATTCAGTACTTC. Amino acid sequence: CASGEYGSNIQYF.

The chain employs TRBV20-1 and TRBJ2-7, with D perhaps being TRBD1 or TRBD2 (5 bases each). CDR1 DFQATT and CDR2 SNEGSKA come from the germline V gene (reference sequence). This CDR3 comprises 11 residues. The V end was cut by 6 bases, the J end by 5 bases, with 11 bases between. CDR3 coding DNA: TGCAGTGCACGCCGGGGCCACGAGCAGTACTTC. This codes for CSARRGHEQYF.

This clonotype was detected ten times or more. V is TRBV10-2 and J is TRBJ2-7, with D uncertain. This CDR3 region has 12 residues. Deletions cut 3 bases from V and 2 bases from J, with 5 bases between. Germline V gene sequence: CDR1 WSHSY, CDR2 SAAADI. CDR3 in amino acids: CASSDRPYEQYF. CDR3 nucleotide sequence: TGCGCCAGCAGTGACAGGCCCTACGAGCAGTACTTC.

This chain connects TRBV10-3 to TRBJ1-2; D unclear. The V end lost 8 bases, the J end lost 8 bases, and 12 bases lay between the germline ends. CDR3 length: 11 amino acids. Germline CDR1 and CDR2: ENHRY and SYGVKD. The chain's CDR3 is CAISRTGGYTF. The CDR3 DNA follows: TGTGCCATCTCAAGGACCGGGGGCTACACCTTC.

The rearrangement uses TRBV12-3 or TRBV12-4 and TRBJ1-2, with D perhaps TRBD1 (6 bases). The CDR3 has 12 amino acids. V lost 6 bases and J lost 7, with 12 bases in between. CDR3 residues: CASRVGGAGYTF. CDR3 sequence (DNA): TGTGCCAGCAGGGTGGGGGGGGCTGGCTACACCTTC.

This clonotype showed up just a few times. The chain joins TRBV6-5 to TRBJ2-3; D unclear. Germline lookup yields CDR1 MNHEY and CDR2 SVGAGI. The V end was cut by 6 bases, the J end by 2 bases, with 12 bases between. CDR3 size: 14 residues. CDR3 amino acids: CASRDGISTDTQYF. CDR3 DNA: TGTGCCAGCAGGGACGGAATTTCCACAGATACGCAGTATTTT.

This clonotype showed up just a few times. The chain couples TRBV6-2 or TRBV6-3 to TRBJ2-6; D uncertain. CDR1 is MNHEY, CDR2 SVGEGT, per germline. This CDR3 region has 13 residues. V was trimmed by 2 bases and J by 3 bases, leaving 2 bases between them. CDR3 in amino acids: CASSYNGANVLTF. CDR3 in DNA: TGTGCCAGCAGTTACAATGGGGCCAACGTCCTGACTTTC.

CDR3 amino acids: CASSLDGQGALREQFF. In DNA form, the CDR3 reads TGTGCCAGCAGCCTAGACGGACAGGGGGCTCTCAGGGAGCAGTTCTTC. The chain has TRBV7-2 and TRBJ2-1, with 11 bases aligning to TRBD1. CDR3 size: 16 residues. V trimming: 5 bases; J trimming: 10 bases; junction bases outside the gene matches: 13. The germline gives CDR1 SGHTA, CDR2 FQGNSA.

The rearrangement links TRBV4-3 to TRBJ2-1; 7 bases align to TRBD2. The V and J ends lost 4 bases and 3 bases, in that order; junction bases with no gene match: 3. The germline V gene encodes CDR1 LGHNA and CDR2 YSLEER. This CDR3 has 14 residues. CDR3 nucleotides: TGCGCCAGCAGCCGGGAGGGCTTCTACAATGAGCAGTTCTTC. This codes for CASSREGFYNEQFF.

This clonotype appeared a few times. This sequence joins TRBV7-8 and TRBJ1-5, with TRBD1 matching 8 bases. Germline V gene lookup returns CDR1 SGHVS and CDR2 FQNEAQ. The CDR3 consists of 20 residues. With V trimmed by 1 base and J by 1 base, 15 bases remained unmatched. The CDR3: CASSLGLRDRTFMSNQPQHF. In DNA, the CDR3 is TGTGCCAGCAGCTTAGGATTAAGGGACAGGACATTTATGAGCAATCAGCCCCAGCATTTT.

The chain joins TRBV27 to TRBJ2-3; D is undetermined. The V gene's germline CDR1 is MNHEY and CDR2 SMNVEV (reference sequence). The V end was cut by 2 bases, the J end by 11 bases, with 11 bases between. The CDR3 runs to 12 residues. CDR3 in amino acids: CASSLDWSEQYF. The DNA for the CDR3 is TGTGCCAGCAGTTTAGATTGGTCAGAGCAGTATTTT.

The CDR3 DNA reads as TGTGCCACCAGCAGAGATGGGCATAGCCTTAACTATGGCTACACCTTC. This encodes CATSRDGHSLNYGYTF. The rearrangement uses TRBV15 and TRBJ1-2; D is undetermined. The germline V gene has CDR1 LNHNV and CDR2 YYDKDF (reference sequence). The germline V and J ends were trimmed by 0 bases and 1 base, with 12 bases remaining between them. This CDR3 comprises 16 residues.

The genes are TRBV7-2 and TRBJ2-3, with TRBD2 matching 10 bases. The CDR3 loop spans 19 amino acids. After removal of 4 bases from V and 1 base from J, the junction contained 14 bases not matched to a gene. Germline V gives CDR1 SGHTA, CDR2 FQGNSA. CDR3 bases: TGTGCCAGCAGCTCCCATTCTAGCGGGGGAGAGGTAGGCACAGATACGCAGTATTTT. This codes for CASSSHSSGGEVGTDTQYF.

This clonotype was counted at least ten times. The chain couples TRBV27 to TRBJ1-5; D is perhaps TRBD1 (6 bases). Deletions cut 6 bases from V and 0 bases from J, with 12 bases between. CDR3 length equals 15 residues. CDR1 and CDR2 from the germline V gene are MNHEY and SMNVEV (reference sequence). CDR3 DNA: TGTGCCAGCAGCCCAACAGGGTTTAGCAATCAGCCCCAGCATTTT. It translates to CASSPTGFSNQPQHF.

The chain couples TRBV5-4 to TRBJ1-2; unclear D gene. CDR3 length: 13 amino acids. Trimming pared 3 bases from V and 4 bases from J, leaving 10 bases between. Germline V gene sequence: CDR1 SGHNT, CDR2 YYREEE (reference sequence). CDR3 protein: CASSSGAGYGYTF. The DNA of the CDR3 is TGTGCCAGCAGCTCGGGCGCGGGCTATGGCTACACCTTC.

The chain employs TRBV12-3 or TRBV12-4 and TRBJ1-1, with TRBD1 identical over 9 bases. The CDR3 covers 13 residues. V dropped 8 bases and J dropped 4; count of bases not matched to a gene: 5. In DNA, the CDR3 is TGTGCCAGCTCAAAGGACAGGGGCACTGAAGCTTTCTTT. Encoded protein: CASSKDRGTEAFF.

This clonotype was recorded a few times. The V gene is TRBV7-2, the J gene TRBJ2-5, with 12 bases matching TRBD1. The junction had 8 bases not matched to a gene; V was cut back by 1 base and J by 2 bases. The germline V gene encodes CDR1 SGHTA and CDR2 FQGNSA. The CDR3 runs to 18 residues. DNA for the CDR3: TGTGCCAGCAGCTTAGTGGGGACAGGGGGCACCCTACAAGAGACCCAGTACTTC. Amino acid sequence: CASSLVGTGGTLQETQYF.

The chain recombines TRBV20-1 with TRBJ1-1; D gene unclear. The germline V gene has CDR1 DFQATT and CDR2 SNEGSKA (reference sequence). V lost 4 bases and J 1 base, leaving 13 bases between the germline ends. CDR3 length: 14 residues. CDR3 nucleotide sequence: TGCAGTGCTACCCCGTGGAGCCCGAACACTGAAGCTTTCTTT. This gives the protein CSATPWSPNTEAFF.

The chain joins TRBV6-1 to TRBJ2-3; possible D gene TRBD2, 7 bases. Germline V gene data show CDR1 as MNHNS and CDR2 as SASEGT. The V end was cut by 5 bases, the J end by 6 bases, with 15 bases between. This CDR3 comprises 14 residues. The CDR3 nucleotides are TGTGCCAGCAGTTCCCGGGGGGCCGCGGATACGCAGTATTTT. Translating gives CASSSRGAADTQYF.

There are a few counts of this clonotype. The rearrangement joins TRBV27 to TRBJ1-4; no reliable D call. V lost 5 bases to trimming and J lost 7 bases, with 14 bases between them. This CDR3 contains 14 residues. The V gene's germline CDR1 is MNHEY and CDR2 SMNVEV (reference sequence). This CDR3 is CASSIGVVGEKLFF. The CDR3 nucleotides are TGTGCCAGCAGTATCGGGGTGGTTGGTGAAAAACTGTTTTTT. Full variable domain (outside the CDR3, taken from reference TRBV27 and TRBJ1-4): EAQVTQNPRYLITVTGKKLTVTCSQNMNHEYMSWYRQDPGLGLRQIYYSMNVEVTDKGDVPEGYKVSRKEKRNFPLILESPSPNQTSLYFCASSIGVVGEKLFFGSGTQLSVL.

This clonotype has more than one count but fewer than ten. This chain connects TRBV6-5 to TRBJ1-3; TRBD1 matches at 10 bases. V trimming: 5 bases; J trimming: 0 bases; junction bases outside the gene matches: 1. Looked up from germline, CDR1 is MNHEY and CDR2 is SVGAGI. This CDR3 region has 15 residues. The CDR3 DNA reads TGTGCCAGCAGTAGGACAGGGGGCTCTGGAAACACCATATATTTT. Translating it yields CASSRTGGSGNTIYF.

The sample holds many counts of this clonotype. The chain links TRBV6-6 to TRBJ2-5, with 7 nucleotides matching TRBD1. CDR1 and CDR2 from the germline V gene are MNHNY and SVGAGI (reference sequence). The CDR3 consists of 13 residues. J lost 1 base, V lost 6 bases, and 2 bases had no gene match. CDR3 amino acids: CASRGTAQETQYF. The CDR3 nucleotides are TGTGCCAGCAGGGGGACAGCCCAAGAGACCCAGTACTTC.

A few counts support this clonotype. The chain carries TRBV7-9 and TRBJ2-6, with TRBD2 as a possible D gene (5 bases). Deletions cut 11 bases from V and 1 base from J, with 9 bases between. Germline CDR1 reads SEHNR; CDR2 reads FQNEAQ (reference sequence). The CDR3 runs 13 residues. The CDR3 sequence: CAGRGSGANVLTF. The DNA of the CDR3 is TGTGCCGGCCGAGGGTCTGGGGCCAACGTCCTGACTTTC.

The chain recombines TRBV29-1 with TRBJ2-5; 7 nucleotides agree with TRBD2. The CDR3 sequence is 13 residues long. V shed 5 bases, J shed 5 bases, and the junction held 8 bases outside the gene matches. Germline CDR1 SQVTM, CDR2 ANQGSEA. The CDR3 sequence is CSVQGGNGETQYF. DNA of the CDR3: TGCAGCGTTCAGGGAGGGAATGGCGAGACCCAGTACTTC.

This sequence joins TRBV4-1 and TRBJ1-5, with D possibly matching TRBD1 (5 bases). CDR1 and CDR2 from the germline V gene are MGHRA and YSYEKL. The V gene lost 0 bases and the J gene lost 5 bases, with 11 bases spanning the gap. This CDR3 comprises 15 residues. CDR3 amino acids: CASSQEDNQDQPQHF. The CDR3 bases are TGCGCCAGCAGCCAAGAGGACAATCAAGATCAGCCCCAGCATTTT.

This clonotype was seen a few times. The rearrangement uses TRBV7-2 and TRBJ1-5; 10 nucleotides align to TRBD1. Germline V gene lookup returns CDR1 SGHTA and CDR2 FQGNSA. V lost 5 bases, J lost 1 base, and 17 bases stayed unmatched. CDR3 size: 20 residues. CDR3 bases: TGTGCCAGCAGCCCAATAGGGGGACAGGGGCTTTGGAAAAGCAATCAGCCCCAGCATTTT. Its translation: CASSPIGGQGLWKSNQPQHF. Full variable domain (remainder filled in from reference TRBV7-2 and TRBJ1-5): GAGVSQSPSNKVTEKGKDVELRCDPISGHTALYWYRQSLGQGLEFLIYFQGNSAPDKSGLPSDRFSAERTGGSVSTLTIQRTQQEDSAVYLCASSPIGGQGLWKSNQPQHFGDGTRLSIL.

CDR3 nucleotides: TGTGCCAGCAGCTTCGCAGGACCCATCTATGGCTACACCTTC. It codes for CASSFAGPIYGYTF. The chain employs TRBV7-2 and TRBJ1-2, with no clear D. This CDR3 spans 14 amino acids. The germline V gene has CDR1 SGHTA and CDR2 FQGNSA. The V end lost 3 bases, the J end lost 4 bases, and 12 bases lay between the germline ends.